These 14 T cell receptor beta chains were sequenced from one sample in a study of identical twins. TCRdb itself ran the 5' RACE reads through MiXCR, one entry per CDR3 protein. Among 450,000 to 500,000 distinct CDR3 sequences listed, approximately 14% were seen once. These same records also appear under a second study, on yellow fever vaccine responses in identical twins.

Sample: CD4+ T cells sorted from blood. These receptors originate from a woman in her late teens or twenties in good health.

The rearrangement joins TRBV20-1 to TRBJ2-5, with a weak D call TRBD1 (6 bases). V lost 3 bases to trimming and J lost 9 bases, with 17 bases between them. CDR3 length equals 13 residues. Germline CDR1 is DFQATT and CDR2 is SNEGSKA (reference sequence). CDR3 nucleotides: TGCAGTGCTAGGAGGACAGCGACCCCTCCCCAGTACTTC. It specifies CSARRTATPPQYF.

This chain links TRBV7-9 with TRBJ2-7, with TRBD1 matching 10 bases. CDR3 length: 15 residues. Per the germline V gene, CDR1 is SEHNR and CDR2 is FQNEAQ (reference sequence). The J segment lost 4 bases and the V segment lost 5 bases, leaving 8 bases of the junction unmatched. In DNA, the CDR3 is TGTGCCAGCAGCCCAATCGACAGGGGGCCATACGAGCAGTACTTC. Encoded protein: CASSPIDRGPYEQYF.

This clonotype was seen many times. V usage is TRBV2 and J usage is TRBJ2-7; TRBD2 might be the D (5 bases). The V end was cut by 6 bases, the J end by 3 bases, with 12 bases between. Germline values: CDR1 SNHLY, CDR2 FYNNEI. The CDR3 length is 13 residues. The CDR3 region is CASSPTGVYEQYF. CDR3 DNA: TGTGCCAGCAGCCCCACCGGGGTCTACGAGCAGTACTTC.

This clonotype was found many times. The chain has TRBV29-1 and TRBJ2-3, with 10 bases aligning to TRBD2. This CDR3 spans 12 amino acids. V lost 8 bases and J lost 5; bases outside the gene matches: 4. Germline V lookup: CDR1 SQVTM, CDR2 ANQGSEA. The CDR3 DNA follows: TGCAGCCTTCGACTAGCGGGAGATACGCAGTATTTT. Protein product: CSLRLAGDTQYF.

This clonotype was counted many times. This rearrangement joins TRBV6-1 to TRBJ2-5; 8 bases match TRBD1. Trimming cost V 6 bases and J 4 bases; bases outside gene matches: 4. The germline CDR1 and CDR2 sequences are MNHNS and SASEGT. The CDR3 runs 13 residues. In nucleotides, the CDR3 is TGTGCCAGCAGCCGTGACAGGGGAGAGACCCAGTACTTC. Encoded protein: CASSRDRGETQYF.

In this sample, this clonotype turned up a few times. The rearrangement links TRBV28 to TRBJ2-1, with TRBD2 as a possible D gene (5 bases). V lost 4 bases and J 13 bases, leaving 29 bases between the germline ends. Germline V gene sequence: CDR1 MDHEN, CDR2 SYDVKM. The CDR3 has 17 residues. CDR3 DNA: TGTGCCAGCAGTTCTCTACTAGGGCGTTCATCTCCCAAAAAACAGTTCTTC. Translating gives CASSSLLGRSSPKKQFF.

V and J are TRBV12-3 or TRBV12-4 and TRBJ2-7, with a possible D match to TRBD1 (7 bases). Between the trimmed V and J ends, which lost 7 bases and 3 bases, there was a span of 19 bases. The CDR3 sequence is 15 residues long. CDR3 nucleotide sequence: TGTGCCAGCACTCCAGGGGGGACCTCCATCTACGAGCAGTACTTC. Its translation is CASTPGGTSIYEQYF.

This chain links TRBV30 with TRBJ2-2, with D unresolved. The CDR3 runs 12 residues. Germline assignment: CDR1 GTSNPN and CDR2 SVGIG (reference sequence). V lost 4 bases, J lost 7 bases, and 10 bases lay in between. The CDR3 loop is CAWTPGDGELFF. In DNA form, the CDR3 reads TGTGCCTGGACCCCTGGGGACGGGGAGCTGTTTTTT.

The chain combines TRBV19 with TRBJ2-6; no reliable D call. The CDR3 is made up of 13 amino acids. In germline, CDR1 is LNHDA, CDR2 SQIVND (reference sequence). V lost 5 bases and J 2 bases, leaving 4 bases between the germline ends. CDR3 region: CASSFTGANVLTF. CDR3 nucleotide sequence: TGTGCCAGTAGTTTTACTGGGGCCAACGTCCTGACTTTC.

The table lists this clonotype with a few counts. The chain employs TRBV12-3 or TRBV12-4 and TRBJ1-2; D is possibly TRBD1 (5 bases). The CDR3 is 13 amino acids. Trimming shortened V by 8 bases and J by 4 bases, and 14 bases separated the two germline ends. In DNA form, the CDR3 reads TGTGCCAGCTCCTCGGGGGGTAGCTATGGCTACACCTTC. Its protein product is CASSSGGSYGYTF.

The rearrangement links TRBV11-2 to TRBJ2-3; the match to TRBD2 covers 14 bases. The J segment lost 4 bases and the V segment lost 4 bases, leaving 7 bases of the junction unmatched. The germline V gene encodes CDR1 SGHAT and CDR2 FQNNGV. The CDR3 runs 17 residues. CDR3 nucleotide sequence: TGTGCCAGCAGCTCCCATCAGGGACTAGCGGGAGCAGATACGCAGTATTTT. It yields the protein CASSSHQGLAGADTQYF. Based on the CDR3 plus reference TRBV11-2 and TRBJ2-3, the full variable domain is EAGVAQSPRYKIIEKRQSVAFWCNPISGHATLYWYQQILGQGPKLLIQFQNNGVVDDSQLPKDRFSAERLKGVDSTLKIQPAKLEDSAVYLCASSSHQGLAGADTQYFGPGTRLTVL.

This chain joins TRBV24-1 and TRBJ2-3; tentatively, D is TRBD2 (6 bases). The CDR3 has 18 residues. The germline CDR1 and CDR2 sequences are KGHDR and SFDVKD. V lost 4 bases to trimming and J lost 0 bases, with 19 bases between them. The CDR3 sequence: CATSDPPGRGESTDTQYF. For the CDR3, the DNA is TGTGCCACCAGTGACCCCCCGGGGCGGGGCGAAAGCACAGATACGCAGTATTTT.

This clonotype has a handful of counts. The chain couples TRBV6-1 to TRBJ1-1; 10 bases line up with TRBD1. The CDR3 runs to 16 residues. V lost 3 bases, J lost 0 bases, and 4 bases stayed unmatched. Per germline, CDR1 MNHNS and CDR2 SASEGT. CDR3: CASSDGTGVMNTEAFF. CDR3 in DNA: TGTGCCAGCAGTGATGGGACAGGGGTTATGAACACTGAAGCTTTCTTT.

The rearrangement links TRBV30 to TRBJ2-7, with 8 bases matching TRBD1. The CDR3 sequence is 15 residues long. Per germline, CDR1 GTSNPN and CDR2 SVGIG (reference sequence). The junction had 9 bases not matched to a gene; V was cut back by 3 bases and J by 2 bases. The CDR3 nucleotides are TGTGCCTGGAGCGTTAACGGACAGGGAACCTACGAGCAGTACTTC. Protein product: CAWSVNGQGTYEQYF.